The rows below give T cell receptor beta chains drawn from one sample of a study of blood T cell repertoires in COVID-19. Sequencing was performed with immunoSEQ multiplex PCR; in TCRdb, only in-frame clones are kept and a portion is missing. The sample carries hundreds of thousands of clones, about 89% recorded once. The sequencing sample was made of peripheral blood. These receptors all come from a woman between 50 and 59 years old with COVID-19, enrolled during active disease. Both conserved end residues are part of each CDR3. The D gene is left open where the match is weak. Only some rows state a clone size, as once, few, many or a class for expanded clones.

size: .; J: TRBJ1-5; D: .; V: TRBV10-2; DNA: TGCGCCAGCAGTGAATATCGACGCGGAGATCAGCCCCAGCATTTT; CDR3: CASSEYRRGDQPQHF
size: .; J: TRBJ2-1; D: TRBD2; V: TRBV30; DNA: TGTGCCTGGACCAGCGGGAGCGGTGAGCAGTTCTTC; CDR3: CAWTSGSGEQFF
size: .; J: TRBJ2-3; D: TRBD2; V: TRBV9; DNA: TGTGCCAGCAGCCCCAACCCACTAGCGGTTAGCACAGATACGCAGTATTTT; CDR3: CASSPNPLAVSTDTQYF
size: .; J: TRBJ1-3; D: TRBD1; V: TRBV7-8; DNA: TGTGCCAGCACCTCGACAGGGGGCTTTTCCTCTGGAAACACCATATATTTT; CDR3: CASTSTGGFSSGNTIYF
size: .; J: TRBJ2-7; D: TRBD2; V: TRBV7-9; DNA: TGTGCCAGCAGCTTGGGCGGGAGTCGAAACGAGCAGTACTTC; CDR3: CASSLGGSRNEQYF
size: .; J: TRBJ1-1; D: .; V: TRBV5-8; DNA: TGTGCCAGCACCTTAAGAGGGAGCACTGAAGCTTTCTTT; CDR3: CASTLRGSTEAFF
size: once; J: TRBJ1-5; D: TRBD1; V: TRBV27; DNA: TGTGCCAGCAGCATCGGGACAGGGTCATATAGCAATCAGCCCCAGCATTTT; CDR3: CASSIGTGSYSNQPQHF
size: .; J: TRBJ2-7; D: TRBD1; V: TRBV11-2; DNA: TGTGCCAGCAGTTACAGCCAAAGAGGACAGGGGGCTTACGAGCAGTACTTC; CDR3: CASSYSQRGQGAYEQYF
size: .; J: TRBJ2-1; D: TRBD2; V: TRBV5-1; DNA: TGCGCCAGCAGCTTGGTCTTTTGGCGGGAGGGGGACCGGAATGAGCAGTTCTTC; CDR3: CASSLVFWREGDRNEQFF
size: .; J: TRBJ1-1; D: TRBD1; V: TRBV11-1; DNA: TGTGCCAGCAGCTTAACCCCCCGGACAGGGCGCACTGAAGCTTTCTTT; CDR3: CASSLTPRTGRTEAFF
size: once; J: TRBJ1-5; D: .; V: TRBV7-2; DNA: TGTGCCAGCAGCTTATTCAGGGACTCGGAGCCCCAGCATTTT; CDR3: CASSLFRDSEPQHF
size: .; J: TRBJ2-3; D: TRBD2; V: TRBV7-3; DNA: TGTGCCAGCAGCAGGACTAGCGGGACCACAGATACGCAGTATTTT; CDR3: CASSRTSGTTDTQYF
size: .; J: TRBJ1-3; D: .; V: TRBV30; DNA: TGTGCCTGGAGTGGGACAGCGACTACTATATACTCTGGAAACACCATATATTTT; CDR3: CAWSGTATTIYSGNTIYF
size: .; J: TRBJ2-1; D: TRBD2; V: TRBV4-1; DNA: TGCGCCAGCAGCCTACCCCCCGGGACTAGCGAATACAATGAGCAGTTCTTC; CDR3: CASSLPPGTSEYNEQFF
size: once; J: TRBJ2-1; D: TRBD2; V: TRBV30; DNA: TGTGCCTGGAGTGTGCTTGGACTAGCGGGAGACAATGAGCAGTTCTTC; CDR3: CAWSVLGLAGDNEQFF
size: .; J: TRBJ1-1; D: .; V: TRBV6-6; DNA: TGTGCCAGCAGTTACATCGGGTCGGCGCCTGAAGCTTTCTTT; CDR3: CASSYIGSAPEAFF
size: .; J: TRBJ2-7; D: TRBD2; V: TRBV23-1; DNA: TGCGCCAGCAGTCAAGGACTAGCGGTTTTTTACGAGCAGTACTTC; CDR3: CASSQGLAVFYEQYF
size: few; J: TRBJ1-4; D: .; V: TRBV18; DNA: TGTGCCAGCTCACCCAGCTTAGGGGGGGCGGATGAAAAACTGTTTTTT; CDR3: CASSPSLGGADEKLFF
size: .; J: TRBJ2-2; D: .; V: TRBV7-3; DNA: TGTGCCAGCAGCTCACTAGAGACTAGGGCGAACACCGGGGAGCTGTTTTTT; CDR3: CASSSLETRANTGELFF
size: .; J: TRBJ2-2; D: .; V: TRBV15; DNA: TGTGCCACCAGCAGCCTCAGGGGGGAAAAGAACACCGGGGAGCTGTTTTTT; CDR3: CATSSLRGEKNTGELFF
size: .; J: TRBJ1-1; D: TRBD1; V: TRBV27; DNA: TGTGCCAGCAGCCCCCAGGGGGGCGGCGCTGAAGCTTTCTTT; CDR3: CASSPQGGGAEAFF
size: .; J: TRBJ2-1; D: TRBD2; V: TRBV11-2; DNA: TGTGCCAGCAGCTCCACTAGCGGAGACTACAATGAGCAGTTCTTC; CDR3: CASSSTSGDYNEQFF
size: .; J: TRBJ2-3; D: .; V: TRBV7-9; DNA: TGTGCCAGCAGCTTAGCCAGGGGTGATAAAGATACGCAGTATTTT; CDR3: CASSLARGDKDTQYF
size: .; J: TRBJ1-6; D: TRBD1; V: TRBV5-1; DNA: TGCGCCAGCAGGACCTCGGACAGGTCCTATAATTCACCCCTCCACTTT; CDR3: CASRTSDRSYNSPLHF
size: .; J: TRBJ1-5; D: .; V: TRBV18; DNA: TGTGCCAGCTCACCTGGAGGGATGGGGCAGCCCCAGCATTTT; CDR3: CASSPGGMGQPQHF
size: .; J: TRBJ1-2; D: .; V: TRBV19; DNA: TGTGCCAGTACCCCATATGAGGCTTCGAGAGGCTACACCTTC; CDR3: CASTPYEASRGYTF
size: .; J: TRBJ2-3; D: .; V: TRBV11-3; DNA: TGTGCCAGCAGCCTACAGCCAAGGGATACGCAGTATTTT; CDR3: CASSLQPRDTQYF
size: .; J: TRBJ1-2; D: .; V: TRBV30; DNA: TGTGCCTGGAGTGCCCATGGAGGGAGTGATGGCTACACCTTC; CDR3: CAWSAHGGSDGYTF
size: .; J: TRBJ2-1; D: TRBD1; V: TRBV7-2; DNA: TGTGCCAGCAGCTTAGTAGAGCTCCGGACAGGGAGGTCCTACAATGAGCAGTTCTTC; CDR3: CASSLVELRTGRSYNEQFF
size: .; J: TRBJ1-1; D: .; V: TRBV19; DNA: TGTGCCAGTAGTATTGGGGGGGGACGCTCGAACACTGAAGCTTTCTTT; CDR3: CASSIGGGRSNTEAFF
size: .; J: TRBJ2-7; D: .; V: TRBV4-1; DNA: TGCGCCAGCAGCCAAGATTTTGAGGATGAGCAGTACTTC; CDR3: CASSQDFEDEQYF
size: .; J: TRBJ2-1; D: TRBD2; V: TRBV7-3; DNA: TGTGCCAGCAGCTTATGGGCGGGAGGCGGGGGGAATGAGCAGTTCTTC; CDR3: CASSLWAGGGGNEQFF
size: .; J: TRBJ2-3; D: .; V: TRBV6-1; DNA: TGTGCCAGCAGTGAGAGGAGGGGAAGCACAGATACGCAGTATTTT; CDR3: CASSERRGSTDTQYF
size: .; J: TRBJ1-2; D: .; V: TRBV5-1; DNA: TGCGCCAGCAGCTTCGGGCAGGGTAGTTCCTATGGCTACACCTTC; CDR3: CASSFGQGSSYGYTF
size: .; J: TRBJ1-5; D: TRBD1; V: TRBV15; DNA: TGTGCCACCAGCAGAGGACAGGGGGCTCTTAGCAATCAGCCCCAGCATTTT; CDR3: CATSRGQGALSNQPQHF
size: .; J: TRBJ2-1; D: .; V: TRBV30; DNA: TGTGCCGGACAACACTACAATGAGCAGTTCTTC; CDR3: CAGQHYNEQFF
size: .; J: TRBJ1-1; D: .; V: TRBV5-6; DNA: TGTGCCAGCGGCCTCCTCCAAGGGAGCGTGAACACTGAAGCTTTCTTT; CDR3: CASGLLQGSVNTEAFF
size: .; J: TRBJ2-2; D: .; V: TRBV7-9; DNA: TGTGCCAGCAGCCTCCCCCCTCAGGGAATAAACACCGGGGAGCTGTTTTTT; CDR3: CASSLPPQGINTGELFF
size: .; J: TRBJ1-1; D: TRBD1; V: TRBV18; DNA: TGTGCCAGCTCACCACAGATAACCGGGACAGATAACACTGAAGCTTTCTTT; CDR3: CASSPQITGTDNTEAFF
size: once; J: TRBJ2-1; D: .; V: TRBV7-8; DNA: TGTGCCAGCAGCCGAGGACAGCCGAATAACAATGAGCAGTTCTTC; CDR3: CASSRGQPNNNEQFF
size: .; J: TRBJ1-6; D: .; V: TRBV6-5; DNA: TGTGCCAGCAGTTATCGTCCAGGGGATAATTCACCCCTCCACTTT; CDR3: CASSYRPGDNSPLHF